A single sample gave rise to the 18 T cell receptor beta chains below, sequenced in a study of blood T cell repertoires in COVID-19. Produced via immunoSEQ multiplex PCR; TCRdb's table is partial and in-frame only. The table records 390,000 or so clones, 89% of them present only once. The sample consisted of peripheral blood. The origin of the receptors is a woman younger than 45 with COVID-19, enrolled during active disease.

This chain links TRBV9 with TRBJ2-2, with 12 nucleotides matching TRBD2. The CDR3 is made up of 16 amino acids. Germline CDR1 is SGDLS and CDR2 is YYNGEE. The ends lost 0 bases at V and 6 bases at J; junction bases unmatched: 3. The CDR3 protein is CASSVVASGRAGELFF. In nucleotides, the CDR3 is TGTGCCAGCAGCGTAGTTGCTAGCGGGAGGGCCGGGGAGCTGTTTTTT.

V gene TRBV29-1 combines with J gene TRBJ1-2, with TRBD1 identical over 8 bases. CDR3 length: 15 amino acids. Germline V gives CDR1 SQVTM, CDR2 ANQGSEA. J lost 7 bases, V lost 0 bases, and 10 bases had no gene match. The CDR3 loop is CSVEDLGRQGLGYTF. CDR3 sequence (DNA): TGCAGCGTTGAAGATTTGGGGAGACAGGGGCTTGGCTACACCTTC.

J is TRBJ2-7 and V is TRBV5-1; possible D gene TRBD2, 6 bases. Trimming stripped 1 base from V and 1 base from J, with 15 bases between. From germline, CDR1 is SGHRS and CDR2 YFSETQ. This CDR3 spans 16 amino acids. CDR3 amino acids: CASSLITGRGSYEQYF. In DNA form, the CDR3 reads TGCGCCAGCAGCTTGATCACGGGGCGGGGTTCCTACGAGCAGTACTTC.

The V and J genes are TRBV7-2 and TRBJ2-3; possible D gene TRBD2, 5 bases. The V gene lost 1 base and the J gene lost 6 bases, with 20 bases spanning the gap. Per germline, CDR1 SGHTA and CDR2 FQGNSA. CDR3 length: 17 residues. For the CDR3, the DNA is TGTGCCAGCAGCTTAGTCCCGGCGGACTCAGGAGGTGATACGCAGTATTTT. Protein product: CASSLVPADSGGDTQYF.

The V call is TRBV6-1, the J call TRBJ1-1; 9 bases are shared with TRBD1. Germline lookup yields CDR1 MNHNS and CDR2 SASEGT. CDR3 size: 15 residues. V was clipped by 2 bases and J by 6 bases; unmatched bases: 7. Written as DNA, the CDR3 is TGTGCCAGCAGTGAATGGGGACAGGGTCCCCCTGAAGCTTTCTTT. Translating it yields CASSEWGQGPPEAFF.

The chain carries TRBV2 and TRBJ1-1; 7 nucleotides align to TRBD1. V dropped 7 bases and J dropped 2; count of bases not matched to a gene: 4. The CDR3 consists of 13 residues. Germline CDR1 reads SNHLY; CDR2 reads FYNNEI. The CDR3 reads CASIGQENTEAFF. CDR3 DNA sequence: TGTGCCAGCATTGGACAGGAAAACACTGAAGCTTTCTTT.

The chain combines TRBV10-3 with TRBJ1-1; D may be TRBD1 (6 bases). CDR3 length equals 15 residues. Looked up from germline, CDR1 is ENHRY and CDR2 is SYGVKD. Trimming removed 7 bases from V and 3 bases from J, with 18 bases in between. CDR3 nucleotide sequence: TGTGCCATCAAACCGAAGGACAGAGAGGACACTGAAGCTTTCTTT. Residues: CAIKPKDREDTEAFF.

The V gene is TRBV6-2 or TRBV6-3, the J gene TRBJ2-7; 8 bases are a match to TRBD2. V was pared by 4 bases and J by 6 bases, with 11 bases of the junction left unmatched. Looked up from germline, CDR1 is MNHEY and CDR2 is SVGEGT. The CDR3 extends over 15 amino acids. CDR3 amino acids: CASSSGSSGSPEQYV. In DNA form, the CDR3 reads TGTGCCAGCAGTTCCGGTTCCAGCGGGAGTCCCGAGCAGTACGTC.

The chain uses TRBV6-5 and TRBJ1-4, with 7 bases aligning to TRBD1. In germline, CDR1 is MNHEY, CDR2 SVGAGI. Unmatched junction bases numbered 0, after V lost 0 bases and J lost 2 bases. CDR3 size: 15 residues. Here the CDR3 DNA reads TGTGCCAGCAGTTACTCGACAGGGACTAATGAAAAACTGTTTTTT. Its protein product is CASSYSTGTNEKLFF.

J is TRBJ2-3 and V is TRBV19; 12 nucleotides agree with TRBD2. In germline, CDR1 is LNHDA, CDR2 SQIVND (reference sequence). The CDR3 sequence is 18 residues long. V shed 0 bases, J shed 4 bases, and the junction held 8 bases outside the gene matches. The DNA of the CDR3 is TGTGCCAGTAGTATAGATAAGAGACTAGCGGGAGATCCAGATACGCAGTATTTT. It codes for CASSIDKRLAGDPDTQYF.

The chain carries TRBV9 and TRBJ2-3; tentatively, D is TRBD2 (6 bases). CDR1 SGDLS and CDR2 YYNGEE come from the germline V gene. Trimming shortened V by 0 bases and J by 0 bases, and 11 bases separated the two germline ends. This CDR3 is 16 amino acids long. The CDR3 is CASSVEGRGSTDTQYF. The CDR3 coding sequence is TGTGCCAGCAGCGTAGAGGGCCGGGGGAGCACAGATACGCAGTATTTT. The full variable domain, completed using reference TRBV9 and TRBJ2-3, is DSGVTQTPKHLITATGQRVTLRCSPRSGDLSVYWYQQSLDQGLQFLIQYYNGEERAKGNILERFSAQQFPDLHSELNLSSLELGDSALYFCASSVEGRGSTDTQYFGPGTRLTVL.

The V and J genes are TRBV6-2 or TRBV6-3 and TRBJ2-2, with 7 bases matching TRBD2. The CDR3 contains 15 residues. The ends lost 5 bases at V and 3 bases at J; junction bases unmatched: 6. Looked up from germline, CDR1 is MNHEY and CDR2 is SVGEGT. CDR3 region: CASSGRLAHTGELFF. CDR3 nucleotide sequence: TGTGCCAGCAGTGGAAGACTAGCTCACACCGGGGAGCTGTTTTTT.

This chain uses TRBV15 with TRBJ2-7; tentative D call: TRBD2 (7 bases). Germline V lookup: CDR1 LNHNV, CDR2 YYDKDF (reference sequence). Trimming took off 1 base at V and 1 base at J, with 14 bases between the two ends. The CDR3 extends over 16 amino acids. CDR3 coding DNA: TGTGCCACCAGCAGAGGGGGGGGGCAAAGATCCTACGAGCAGTACGTC. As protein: CATSRGGGQRSYEQYV.

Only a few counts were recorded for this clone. CDR3 sequence: CASSGDETSLASYTF. CDR3 DNA sequence: TGTGCCAGCAGCGGAGACGAGACGAGCCTGGCCTCCTACACCTTC. The chain employs TRBV7-9 and TRBJ1-2; D call uncertain. Germline-derived CDR1 and CDR2 are SEHNR and FQNEAQ (reference sequence). Trimming pared 5 bases from V and 10 bases from J, leaving 23 bases between. The CDR3 is made up of 15 amino acids.

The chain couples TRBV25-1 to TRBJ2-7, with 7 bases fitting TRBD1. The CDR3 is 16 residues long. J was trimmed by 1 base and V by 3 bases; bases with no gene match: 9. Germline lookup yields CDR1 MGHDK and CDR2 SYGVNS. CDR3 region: CASSDTTGPSSYEQYF. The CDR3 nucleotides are TGTGCCAGCAGTGATACGACAGGGCCAAGTTCCTACGAGCAGTACTTC.

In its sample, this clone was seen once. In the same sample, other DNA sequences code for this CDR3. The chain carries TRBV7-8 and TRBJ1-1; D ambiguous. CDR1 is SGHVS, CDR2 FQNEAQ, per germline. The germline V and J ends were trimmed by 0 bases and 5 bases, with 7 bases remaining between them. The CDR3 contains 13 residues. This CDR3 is CASSLAPGTEAFF. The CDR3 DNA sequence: TGTGCCAGCAGCTTAGCGCCGGGGACTGAAGCTTTCTTT.

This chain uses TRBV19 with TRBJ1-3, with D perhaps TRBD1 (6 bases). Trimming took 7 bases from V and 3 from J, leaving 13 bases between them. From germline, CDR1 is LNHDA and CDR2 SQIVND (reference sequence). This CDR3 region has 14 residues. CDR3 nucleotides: TGTGCCAGTACCCTGGGGGCAGTTGGAAACACCATATATTTT. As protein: CASTLGAVGNTIYF.

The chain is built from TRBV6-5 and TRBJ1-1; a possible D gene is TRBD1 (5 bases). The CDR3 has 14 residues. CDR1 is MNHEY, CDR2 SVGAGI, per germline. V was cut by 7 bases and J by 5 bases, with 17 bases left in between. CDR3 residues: CASTRDPGRTEAFF. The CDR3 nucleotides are TGTGCCAGCACGCGGGACCCAGGACGAACTGAAGCTTTCTTT.